The TCR beta chain described here comes from a study of early T cells in non-severe SARS-CoV-2 infection. CDR3 size: 11 residues. The germline V and J ends were trimmed by 3 bases and 6 bases, with 3 bases remaining between them. Each cDNA molecule carried a unique molecular identifier. One entry per CDR3 protein, called by TCRdb with MiXCR from the 5' RACE reads. Here the sample spans around 80,000 distinct CDR3 sequences, about 13% being singletons. The chain couples TRBV12-3 or TRBV12-4 to TRBJ2-1, with D uncertain. The specimen was whole blood. The receptor was isolated from an adult who was a healthcare worker with PCR-confirmed SARS-CoV-2 infection or an uninfected control (not recorded which). The CDR3 region has the DNA TGTGCCAGCAGTTTTTGCAATGAGCAGTTCTTC. Protein product: CASSFCNEQFF.